This entry lists 12 T cell receptor beta chains sequenced from one sample in a study of T cells and Merkel cell carcinoma outcomes. The assay was immunoSEQ multiplex PCR, and TCRdb's table has in-frame clones only and misses some. The sample lists over 15,000 clones; 85% to 90% were seen once. Sequenced sample: tumor tissue from Merkel cell carcinoma. The receptors were gathered from a human donor with Merkel cell carcinoma.

The chain uses TRBV1 and TRBJ2-5; the DNA was not compared with TRBD2, the D call given in the table. TRBV1 has pseudogene status. CDR3 length: 14 amino acids. The CDR3 loop is CTSSPSGLRETQYF. CDR3 sequence (DNA): TGCACCAGCAGCCCCTCCGGGTTAAGAGAGACCCAGTACTTC.

The V call is TRBV19, the J call TRBJ1-5, with a weak D call TRBD1 (6 bases). The V gene lost 0 bases and the J gene lost 7 bases, with 13 bases spanning the gap. Germline assignment: CDR1 LNHDA and CDR2 SQIVND (reference sequence). The CDR3 sequence is 15 residues long. The CDR3 nucleotides read TGTGCCAGTAGTATAGATTCCCCCAGGGGCCAGCCCCAGCATTTT. Encoded protein: CASSIDSPRGQPQHF.

The chain joins TRBV2 to TRBJ2-1; 10 nucleotides match TRBD1. V lost 8 bases to trimming and J lost 4 bases; unmatched junction nucleotides: 2. This CDR3 region has 13 residues. Germline V gives CDR1 SNHLY, CDR2 FYNNEI. Here the CDR3 DNA reads TGTGCCAGCGGACAGGGGGGTTACAATGAGCAGTTCTTC. This sequence encodes CASGQGGYNEQFF.

This clone was counted between two and nine times. The chain has TRBV5-1 and TRBJ2-1, with D perhaps matching TRBD2 (5 bases). The V gene lost 4 bases and the J gene lost 8 bases, with 13 bases spanning the gap. Germline loops: CDR1 SGHRS, CDR2 YFSETQ. The CDR3 has 13 residues. The CDR3 bases are TGCGCCAGCAGCCCCGGACCCGGGGATGAGCAGTTCTTC. Protein: CASSPGPGDEQFF.

This rearrangement joins TRBV6-4 to TRBJ1-5, with D unresolved. This CDR3 contains 16 residues. Trimming cost V 9 bases and J 0 bases, with 18 bases left between them. CDR1 is MRHNA, CDR2 SNTAGT, per germline. CDR3: CARRALTYYSNQPQHF. The CDR3 DNA reads TGTGCCAGGAGGGCCCTCACTTACTATAGCAATCAGCCCCAGCATTTT.

This chain joins TRBV28 and TRBJ2-2; no reliable D call. Germline V lookup: CDR1 MDHEN, CDR2 SYDVKM. V was shortened by 7 bases and J by 0 bases, with 6 bases between the two germline ends. CDR3 length equals 13 residues. This chain's CDR3 is CASKATNTGELFF. The DNA for the CDR3 is TGTGCCAGCAAAGCCACGAACACCGGGGAGCTGTTTTTT.

The genes are TRBV11-2 and TRBJ2-7; TRBD2 aligns across 8 bases. V was pared by 3 bases and J by 7 bases, with 8 bases of the junction left unmatched. From germline, CDR1 is SGHAT and CDR2 FQNNGV. This CDR3 spans 14 amino acids. In DNA form, the CDR3 reads TGTGCCAGCAGCTTCGGGGGGGCGTCTGGAGAGCAGTACTTC. Protein product: CASSFGGASGEQYF.

The rearrangement links TRBV28 to TRBJ1-5; 10 bases fit TRBD1. CDR1 and CDR2 from the germline V gene are MDHEN and SYDVKM. V lost 3 bases and J lost 6; bases outside the gene matches: 5. This CDR3 region has 15 residues. CDR3 region: CASSFWGQGTQPQHF. CDR3 nucleotide sequence: TGTGCCAGCAGTTTCTGGGGACAGGGGACTCAGCCCCAGCATTTT.

This sequence joins TRBV29-1 and TRBJ2-3; 9 bases are a match to TRBD2. The V gene end was trimmed by 6 bases and the J gene end by 2 bases; junction bases not matched to a gene: 9. CDR3 length equals 15 residues. In germline, CDR1 is SQVTM, CDR2 ANQGSEA. The CDR3 nucleotides are TGCAGCGTGGGGTGGACTAGCGACGACACAGATACGCAGTATTTT. This gives the protein CSVGWTSDDTDTQYF.

The CDR3 region is CACIGGRNEKLFF. CDR3 DNA: TGTGCCTGTATTGGAGGGAGAAATGAAAAACTGTTTTTT. The chain uses TRBV6-6 and TRBJ1-4; D call uncertain. V lost 11 bases and J 5 bases, leaving 15 bases between the germline ends. The CDR3 covers 13 residues. Per germline, CDR1 MNHNY and CDR2 SVGAGI (reference sequence).

For this clone: Compared with germline, one end of the junction differs, possibly owing to a read error. The chain recombines TRBV5-6 with TRBJ2-2; no clear D gene. Germline V CDR1 and CDR2: SGHDT, YYEEEE. The CDR3 length is 15 residues. The CDR3 DNA follows: TGTGCCAGTAGCTTGGTATCTGGGTCCACCGGGGAGCTGTTTTTT. It specifies CASSLVSGSTGELFF.

The table lists this clone with a count of one. The V gene is TRBV25-1, the J gene TRBJ1-1; 9 positions match TRBD1. The CDR3 loop spans 13 amino acids. The germline V gene has CDR1 MGHDK and CDR2 SYGVNS. After removal of 5 bases from V and 11 bases from J, the junction contained 9 bases not matched to a gene. In DNA, the CDR3 is TGTGCCAGCAGTATACAGGGGGCGCATGGGGCTTTCTTT. Its protein is CASSIQGAHGAFF.